A selection of T cell receptor beta chains follows, all from one sample in a study of cytomegalovirus exposure and HLA in healthy donors. Here immunoSEQ multiplex PCR was the method, and the copy in TCRdb shows in-frame clones only, minus some. The data hold around 160,000 clones, with 60% to 80% observed a single time. The sequenced material came from PBMCs. These receptors were obtained from a man younger than 35 in good health and CMV-seropositive. The CDR3 runs from the conserved cysteine through the conserved F or W. The order of the fields is clone size, V gene, D gene, J gene, CDR3 protein, CDR3 DNA. D genes are given only for firm matches. Clone size is stated in some rows and not others, as once, few, many or a class when expanded.

size: .
V: TRBV7-8
D: .
J: TRBJ2-5
CDR3: CASSGGGLLQETQYF
DNA: TGTGCCAGCAGTGGGGGCGGCCTGCTGCAAGAGACCCAGTACTTC

size: .
V: TRBV27
D: TRBD1
J: TRBJ2-4
CDR3: CASSGLGTGQNIQYF
DNA: TGTGCCAGCAGTGGGCTGGGGACAGGACAAAACATTCAGTACTTC

size: .
V: TRBV5-1
D: .
J: TRBJ1-4
CDR3: CASSLVGAKEKLFF
DNA: TGCGCCAGCAGCTTGGTAGGGGCCAAAGAAAAACTGTTTTTT

size: .
V: TRBV27
D: .
J: TRBJ1-1
CDR3: CASTGGQPNTEAFF
DNA: TGTGCCAGCACGGGAGGACAGCCGAACACTGAAGCTTTCTTT

size: .
V: TRBV6-1
D: .
J: TRBJ1-2
CDR3: CASSELGSTNYGYTF
DNA: TGTGCCAGCAGTGAACTTGGCAGTACTAACTATGGCTACACCTTC

size: .
V: TRBV7-9
D: .
J: TRBJ2-2
CDR3: CASSLGLSNTGELFF
DNA: TGTGCCAGCAGCTTAGGTCTCTCGAACACCGGGGAGCTGTTTTTT

size: .
V: TRBV7-9
D: .
J: TRBJ2-2
CDR3: CASSGGQEGTGELFF
DNA: TGTGCCAGCAGCGGTGGACAGGAGGGGACCGGGGAGCTGTTTTTT

size: .
V: TRBV19
D: .
J: TRBJ2-1
CDR3: CASSIVGSSQAEQFF
DNA: TGTGCCAGTAGTATAGTTGGTAGCAGTCAAGCGGAGCAGTTCTTC

size: .
V: TRBV30
D: .
J: TRBJ1-2
CDR3: CAWSSSNYGYTF
DNA: TGTGCCTGGAGTTCCAGTAACTATGGCTACACCTTC

size: .
V: TRBV27
D: TRBD2
J: TRBJ2-1
CDR3: CASSLLASGSGNEQFF
DNA: TGTGCCAGCAGTTTACTCGCTAGCGGGAGTGGGAATGAGCAGTTCTTC

size: few
V: TRBV18
D: TRBD1
J: TRBJ1-1
CDR3: CASSPGTGLNTEAFF
DNA: TGTGCCAGCTCACCGGGGACAGGGTTGAACACTGAAGCTTTCTTT

size: .
V: TRBV6-5
D: .
J: TRBJ1-4
CDR3: CASSYQGFNEKLFF
DNA: TGTGCCAGCAGTTATCAGGGGTTTAATGAAAAACTGTTTTTT

size: .
V: TRBV7-2
D: TRBD1
J: TRBJ1-5
CDR3: CASSPGGEGNQPQHF
DNA: TGTGCCAGCAGCCCAGGGGGCGAGGGGAATCAGCCCCAGCATTTT

size: .
V: TRBV5-1
D: TRBD2
J: TRBJ2-5
CDR3: CASSDGTSGPLYQETQYF
DNA: TGCGCCAGCAGCGATGGGACTAGCGGGCCACTCTACCAAGAGACCCAGTACTTC

size: .
V: TRBV27
D: TRBD1
J: TRBJ1-2
CDR3: CASSPSLFGRGAGGNYGYTF
DNA: TGTGCCAGCAGTCCTAGTTTATTTGGCCGCGGGGCAGGGGGGAACTATGGCTACACCTTC

size: .
V: TRBV10-3
D: TRBD2
J: TRBJ2-2
CDR3: CAISELATNTGELFF
DNA: TGTGCCATCAGTGAACTAGCGACGAACACCGGGGAGCTGTTTTTT

size: .
V: TRBV6-6
D: TRBD1
J: TRBJ2-1
CDR3: CASRRDREYNEQFF
DNA: TGTGCCAGCAGGAGGGACAGGGAATACAATGAGCAGTTCTTC

size: .
V: TRBV28
D: .
J: TRBJ2-5
CDR3: CASSLSQETQYF
DNA: TGTGCCAGCAGTTTGAGCCAAGAGACCCAGTACTTC

size: .
V: TRBV6-1
D: .
J: TRBJ1-4
CDR3: CASSEHSNEKLFF
DNA: TGTGCCAGCAGTGAACACAGTAATGAAAAACTGTTTTTT

size: .
V: TRBV6-1
D: TRBD1
J: TRBJ1-4
CDR3: CASSVATGGRSTNEKLFF
DNA: TGTGCCAGCAGTGTCGCGACAGGGGGCCGTTCAACTAATGAAAAACTGTTTTTT

size: .
V: TRBV5-8
D: .
J: TRBJ2-1
CDR3: CASSSGRGRTVDEQFF
DNA: TGTGCCAGCAGCTCGGGCAGGGGCCGAACCGTGGATGAGCAGTTCTTC

size: .
V: TRBV15
D: .
J: TRBJ2-2
CDR3: CATSRDRTGAGELFF
DNA: TGTGCCACCAGCAGAGATCGGACGGGGGCCGGGGAGCTGTTTTTT

size: .
V: TRBV5-1
D: TRBD1
J: TRBJ1-1
CDR3: CASSLETGGGTEAFF
DNA: TGCGCCAGCAGCTTGGAAACAGGGGGGGGCACTGAAGCTTTCTTT

size: .
V: TRBV6-1
D: .
J: TRBJ2-2
CDR3: CASSGTWGPDTGELFF
DNA: TGTGCCAGCAGTGGTACGTGGGGGCCGGACACCGGGGAGCTGTTTTTT

size: once
V: TRBV6-5
D: .
J: TRBJ1-6
CDR3: CASRGTSGSPLHF
DNA: TGTGCCAGTAGGGGGACATCAGGTTCACCCCTCCACTTT

size: .
V: TRBV27
D: .
J: TRBJ2-1
CDR3: CASSLSPDSNNEQFF
DNA: TGTGCCAGCAGTTTATCCCCGGACAGCAACAATGAGCAGTTCTTC

size: once
V: TRBV10-3
D: .
J: TRBJ2-5
CDR3: CAISESGTGEEGETQYF
DNA: TGTGCCATCAGTGAGTCTGGAACAGGGGAGGAGGGAGAGACCCAGTACTTC

size: .
V: TRBV5-6
D: .
J: TRBJ2-1
CDR3: CASSFGSNNEQFF
DNA: TGTGCCAGCAGTTTCGGGTCCAACAATGAGCAGTTCTTC

size: .
V: TRBV7-9
D: TRBD1
J: TRBJ2-3
CDR3: CASKTDRGGPDTQYF
DNA: TGTGCCAGCAAGACCGACAGGGGGGGCCCTGATACGCAGTATTTT

size: .
V: TRBV6-5
D: .
J: TRBJ2-5
CDR3: CASGPYGGAETQYF
DNA: TGTGCCAGCGGGCCTTACGGTGGGGCAGAGACCCAGTACTTC

size: .
V: TRBV7-9
D: .
J: TRBJ1-3
CDR3: CAGTGMAGNTIYF
DNA: TGTGCCGGAACAGGGATGGCTGGAAACACCATATATTTT

size: .
V: TRBV19
D: TRBD1
J: TRBJ1-4
CDR3: CASSMGDRLDEKLFF
DNA: TGTGCCAGTAGTATGGGGGACAGACTTGATGAAAAACTGTTTTTT

size: .
V: TRBV19
D: .
J: TRBJ1-4
CDR3: CASMSSGHEKLFF
DNA: TGTGCCAGTATGTCGAGTGGGCATGAAAAACTGTTTTTT

size: once
V: TRBV11-2
D: TRBD1
J: TRBJ2-2
CDR3: CASSPSTGLRTGELFF
DNA: TGTGCCAGCAGTCCGTCGACAGGGTTGCGCACCGGGGAGCTGTTTTTT

size: few
V: TRBV29-1
D: .
J: TRBJ1-1
CDR3: CSVQQGANTEAFF
DNA: TGCAGCGTTCAACAGGGAGCGAACACTGAAGCTTTCTTT

size: .
V: TRBV5-1
D: .
J: TRBJ1-1
CDR3: CASSQPLGTEAFF
DNA: TGCGCCAGCAGCCAGCCCCTAGGCACTGAAGCTTTCTTT

size: .
V: TRBV9
D: .
J: TRBJ2-3
CDR3: CASSVGGVPADTQYF
DNA: TGTGCCAGCAGCGTAGGCGGGGTTCCGGCAGATACGCAGTATTTT

size: .
V: TRBV4-2
D: .
J: TRBJ1-5
CDR3: CASSEPEGNQPQHF
DNA: TGTGCCAGCAGCGAGCCGGAGGGCAATCAGCCCCAGCATTTT

size: .
V: TRBV27
D: .
J: TRBJ1-3
CDR3: CASSPLGGSGNTIYF
DNA: TGTGCCAGCAGTCCATTGGGGGGCTCTGGAAACACCATATATTTT

size: few
V: TRBV19
D: TRBD1
J: TRBJ2-5
CDR3: CASSIDPAGGETQYF
DNA: TGTGCCAGTAGTATAGATCCAGCAGGGGGTGAGACCCAGTACTTC

size: .
V: TRBV5-1
D: .
J: TRBJ1-2
CDR3: CASSLAGVDGYTF
DNA: TGCGCCAGCAGCTTGGCGGGGGTGGATGGCTACACCTTC

size: .
V: TRBV29-1
D: TRBD2
J: TRBJ2-3
CDR3: CSVDVSRGGDTQYF
DNA: TGCAGCGTTGACGTTTCGCGGGGAGGGGATACGCAGTATTTT

size: .
V: TRBV18
D: .
J: TRBJ2-3
CDR3: CASSPGGQSRADTQYF
DNA: TGTGCCAGCTCTCCCGGGGGGCAAAGTAGAGCAGATACGCAGTATTTT

size: .
V: TRBV9
D: .
J: TRBJ1-1
CDR3: CASSPQGRLNTEAFF
DNA: TGTGCCAGCAGCCCCCAGGGGCGGTTGAACACTGAAGCTTTCTTT

size: once
V: TRBV10-3
D: .
J: TRBJ1-1
CDR3: CAIRFGGETEAFF
DNA: TGTGCCATCAGATTCGGGGGGGAGACTGAAGCTTTCTTT

size: .
V: TRBV30
D: .
J: TRBJ1-4
CDR3: CAWSVLGAPEKLFF
DNA: TGTGCCTGGAGTGTACTGGGGGCGCCGGAAAAACTGTTTTTT

size: few
V: TRBV19
D: .
J: TRBJ1-1
CDR3: CASSIGGDTEAFF
DNA: TGTGCCAGTAGTATAGGGGGCGACACTGAAGCTTTCTTT

size: .
V: TRBV7-9
D: .
J: TRBJ1-4
CDR3: CASSPPGAATNEKLFF
DNA: TGTGCCAGCAGCCCACCCGGTGCTGCAACTAATGAAAAACTGTTTTTT

size: .
V: TRBV6-5
D: TRBD1
J: TRBJ1-5
CDR3: CASSNTGAGQPQHF
DNA: TGTGCCAGCAGCAACACAGGGGCGGGTCAGCCCCAGCATTTT